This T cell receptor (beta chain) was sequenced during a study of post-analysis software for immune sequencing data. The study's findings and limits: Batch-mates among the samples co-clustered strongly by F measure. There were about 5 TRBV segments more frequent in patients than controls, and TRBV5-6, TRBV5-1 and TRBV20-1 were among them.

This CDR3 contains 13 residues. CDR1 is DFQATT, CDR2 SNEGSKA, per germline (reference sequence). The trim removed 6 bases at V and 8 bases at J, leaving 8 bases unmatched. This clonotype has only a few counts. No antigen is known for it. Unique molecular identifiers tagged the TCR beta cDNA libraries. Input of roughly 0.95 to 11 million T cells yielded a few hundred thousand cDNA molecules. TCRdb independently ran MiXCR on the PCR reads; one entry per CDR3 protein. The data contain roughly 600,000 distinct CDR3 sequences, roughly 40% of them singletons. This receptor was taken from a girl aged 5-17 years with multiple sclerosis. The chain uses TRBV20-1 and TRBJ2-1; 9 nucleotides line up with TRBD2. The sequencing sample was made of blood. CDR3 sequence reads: CSAISGSKYEQFF. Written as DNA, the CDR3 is TGCAGTGCAATTAGCGGGAGTAAGTATGAGCAGTTCTTC.